This TCR beta chain was profiled in a study of T cell repertoires in ileal Crohn's disease. Time point indicated: proximal margin of the surgical specimen (macroscopically non-inflamed). TCRdb keeps only in-frame clones here, not all; method: immunoSEQ multiplex PCR. The data contain 1,500 to 2,500 clones, approximately 86% of them singletons. The germline V gene has CDR1 LNHDA and CDR2 SQIVND (reference sequence). This CDR3 has 14 amino acids. V was clipped by 4 bases and J by 6 bases, with 16 bases between them. Sequences were obtained from ileal tissue. The chain links TRBV19 to TRBJ2-7; D unclear. This TCR came from an adult with Crohn's disease. For the CDR3, the DNA is TGTGCCAGTAGTAACCGTTATCTTGGTGGCGAGCAGTACTTC. This encodes CASSNRYLGGEQYF.